This entry concerns a single T cell receptor beta chain. This clone was seen a handful of times. Its target antigen remains unknown. No quality values exist for individual bases; no much larger clone is one base distant. The sample comes from a study of blood T cell repertoires in COVID-19 (TCRdb year 2020). Context from the whole study: Samples from collaborators originated in the United States, Italy and Spain and spanned both the acute and convalescent phases of COVID-19. The material from the prospective study consisted of cDNA or gDNA derived from T cells, B-cell-depleted T cells, or PBMCs. The dataset comprised deeply sampled blood TCRbeta repertoires from subjects exposed to, actively infected with, or recovered from COVID-19. The repertoires were released in a freely available public database intended as a resource for research on the immune response to SARS-CoV-2. Samples were obtained from the ongoing ImmuneRACE study (first 160 participants) and from over 1,000 subjects provided by 6 global collaborators. A de-identified subject ID, COVID-19 status, age in years and sex were almost always included in the sample metadata. Where available, HLA class I and class II types were taken from metadata supplied by the sample provider and were not determined by assay-based typing.

Paper-wide results and their limitations: Clinical and demographic metadata were provided uncurated, with the amount varying by source and participant.

Participants in the prospective study were enrolled through a virtual design, were aged roughly 18 to 100 years, and lived in roughly 25 United States geographic areas. To assign participants to cohorts, the prospective study relied on clinical history that participants themselves reported in a screening survey and a study questionnaire. Exposed participants were defined as having been in contact with someone with a PCR-confirmed or clinician-diagnosed COVID-19 case within 2 weeks of study entry. In the prospective study, mobile phlebotomists collected whole blood, serum and a nasopharyngeal or oropharyngeal swab from each participant. Participants in the prospective study had the option to provide additional blood draws and questionnaires over an approximately 2-month period. Before DNA extraction, blood samples from the prospective study were shipped at room temperature or frozen. TCRbeta CDR3 regions were amplified from genomic DNA by means of the immunoSEQ Assay, a bias-controlled multiplex PCR. Per the authors' processing: Within the assay, amplification of reference gene primers was used to estimate how many nucleated cells each sample contained. To quantify the absolute abundance of each unique TCRbeta CDR3 rearrangement, sequence reads were collapsed and filtered. Productive Simpson clonality was computed per sample as the square root of Simpson's diversity index over productive rearrangements. TCRdb limited this immuneACCESS table to in-frame rearrangements with V and J called. A share of clones is missing; checked studies link under half to unresolved V genes, and the rest is unexplained. The V and J calls and clone size are taken from that table; D and trimming were inferred from the DNA. For this sample the table gives 200,000 to 250,000 clones, of which over 70% were detected only once. The ten top clones hold around 3.6% of the sample.

CDR1 and CDR2 are read off the germline V gene (reference sequence) as SEHNR and FQNEAQ. Reading from cysteine to phenylalanine, the CDR3 counts 14 amino acids. Only the CDR3 DNA is retained, 42 bases long and in frame from the first base. After removal of 1 base from V and 3 bases from J, the junction retains 2 bases not matched to a gene. The sequenced sample was PBMCs or T cells enriched from blood (not recorded which). This clonotype originated in a young woman who had been exposed to COVID-19. The V and J segments used are TRBV7-9 and TRBJ2-7; 8 central nucleotides agree with TRBD2. The CDR3 reads as follows: CASSLVTSGYEQYF. At the DNA level, the sequence is TGTGCCAGCAGCTTAGTAACTAGCGGCTACGAGCAGTACTTC.